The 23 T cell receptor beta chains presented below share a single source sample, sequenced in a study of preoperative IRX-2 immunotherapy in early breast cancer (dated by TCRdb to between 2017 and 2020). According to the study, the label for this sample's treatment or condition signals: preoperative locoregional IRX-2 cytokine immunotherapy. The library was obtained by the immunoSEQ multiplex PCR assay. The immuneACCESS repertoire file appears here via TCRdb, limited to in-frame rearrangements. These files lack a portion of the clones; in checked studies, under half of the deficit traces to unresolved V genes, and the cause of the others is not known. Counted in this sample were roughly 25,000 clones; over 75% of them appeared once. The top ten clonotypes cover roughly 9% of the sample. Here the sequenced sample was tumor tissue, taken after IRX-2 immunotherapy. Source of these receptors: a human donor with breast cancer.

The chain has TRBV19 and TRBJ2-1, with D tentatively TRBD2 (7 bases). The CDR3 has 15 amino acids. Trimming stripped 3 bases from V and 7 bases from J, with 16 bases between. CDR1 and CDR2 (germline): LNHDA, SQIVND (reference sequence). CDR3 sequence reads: CASSMARGGENEQFF. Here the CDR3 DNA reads TGTGCCAGTAGTATGGCCAGGGGAGGGGAGAATGAGCAGTTCTTC.

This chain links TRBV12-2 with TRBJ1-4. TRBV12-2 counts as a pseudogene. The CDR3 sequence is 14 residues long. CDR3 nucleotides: TGTGCAAGTCGCTTAGTAATGAGTGGGGAAAAACTGTTTTTT. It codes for CASRLVMSGEKLFF.

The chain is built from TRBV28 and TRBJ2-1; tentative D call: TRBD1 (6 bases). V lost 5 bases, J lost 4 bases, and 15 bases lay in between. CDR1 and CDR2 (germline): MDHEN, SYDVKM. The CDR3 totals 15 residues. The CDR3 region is CASSPTSGAYNEQFF. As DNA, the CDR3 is TGTGCCAGCAGTCCTACCTCAGGGGCTTACAATGAGCAGTTCTTC.

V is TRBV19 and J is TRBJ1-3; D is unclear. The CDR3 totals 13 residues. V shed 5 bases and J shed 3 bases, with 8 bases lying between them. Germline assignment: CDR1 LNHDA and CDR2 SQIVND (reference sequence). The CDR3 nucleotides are TGTGCCAGTAGTTTGGGATATGGAAACACCATATATTTT. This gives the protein CASSLGYGNTIYF.

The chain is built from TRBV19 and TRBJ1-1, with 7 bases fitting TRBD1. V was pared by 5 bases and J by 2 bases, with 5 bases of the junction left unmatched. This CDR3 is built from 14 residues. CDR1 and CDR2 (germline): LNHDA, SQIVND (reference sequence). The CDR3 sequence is CASSLAGGNTEAFF. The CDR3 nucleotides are TGTGCCAGTAGTTTGGCAGGGGGAAACACTGAAGCTTTCTTT.

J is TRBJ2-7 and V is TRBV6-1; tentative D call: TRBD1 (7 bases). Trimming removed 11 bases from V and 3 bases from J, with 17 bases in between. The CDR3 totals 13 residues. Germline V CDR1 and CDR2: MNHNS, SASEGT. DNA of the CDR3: TGTGCCGCCAACAGGGGAGGAAACTACGAGCAGTACTTC. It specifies CAANRGGNYEQYF.

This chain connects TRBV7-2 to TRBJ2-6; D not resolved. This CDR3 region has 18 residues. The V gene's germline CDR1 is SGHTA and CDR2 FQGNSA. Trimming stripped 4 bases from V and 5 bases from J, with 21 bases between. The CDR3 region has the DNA TGTGCCAGCAGCTGCTCATTGAGACGACAAAGTCGGGCCAACGTCCTGACTTTC. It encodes CASSCSLRRQSRANVLTF.

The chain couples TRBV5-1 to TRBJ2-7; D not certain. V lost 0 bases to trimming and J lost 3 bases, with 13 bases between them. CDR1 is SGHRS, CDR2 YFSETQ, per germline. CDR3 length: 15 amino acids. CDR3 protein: CASSLVTSSIYEQYF. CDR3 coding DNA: TGCGCCAGCAGCTTGGTTACCAGCTCGATCTACGAGCAGTACTTC.

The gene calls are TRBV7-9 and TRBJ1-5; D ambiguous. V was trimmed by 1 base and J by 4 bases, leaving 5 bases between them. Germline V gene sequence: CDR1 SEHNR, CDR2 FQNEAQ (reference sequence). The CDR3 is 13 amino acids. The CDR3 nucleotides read TGTGCCAGCAGCTTAGATGGGAATCAGCCCCAGCATTTT. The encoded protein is CASSLDGNQPQHF.

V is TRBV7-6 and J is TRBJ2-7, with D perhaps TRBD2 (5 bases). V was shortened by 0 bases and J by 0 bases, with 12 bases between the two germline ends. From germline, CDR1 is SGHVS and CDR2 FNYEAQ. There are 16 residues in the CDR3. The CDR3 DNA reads TGTGCCAGCAGCTTAGCCGGGGATTTCCCCTCCTACGAGCAGTACTTC. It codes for CASSLAGDFPSYEQYF.

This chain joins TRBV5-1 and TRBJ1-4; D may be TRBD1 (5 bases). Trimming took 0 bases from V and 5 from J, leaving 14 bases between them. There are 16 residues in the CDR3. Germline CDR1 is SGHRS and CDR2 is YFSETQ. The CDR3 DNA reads TGCGCCAGCAGCTTGGATAGGAGGTCAGGGAATGAAAAACTGTTTTTT. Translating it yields CASSLDRRSGNEKLFF.

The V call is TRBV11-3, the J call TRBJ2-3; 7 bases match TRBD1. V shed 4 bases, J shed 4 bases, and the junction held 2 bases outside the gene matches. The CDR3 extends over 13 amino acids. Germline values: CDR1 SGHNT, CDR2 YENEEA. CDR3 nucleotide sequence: TGTGCCAGCAGCTCTACAGGGGCAGATACGCAGTATTTT. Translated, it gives CASSSTGADTQYF.

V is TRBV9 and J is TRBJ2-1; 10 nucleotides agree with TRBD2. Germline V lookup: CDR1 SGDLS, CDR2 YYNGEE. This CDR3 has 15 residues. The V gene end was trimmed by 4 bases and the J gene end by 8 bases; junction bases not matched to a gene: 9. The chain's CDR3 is CASSPSGGGGDEQFF. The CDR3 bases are TGTGCCAGCAGCCCCAGCGGGGGGGGCGGGGATGAGCAGTTCTTC.

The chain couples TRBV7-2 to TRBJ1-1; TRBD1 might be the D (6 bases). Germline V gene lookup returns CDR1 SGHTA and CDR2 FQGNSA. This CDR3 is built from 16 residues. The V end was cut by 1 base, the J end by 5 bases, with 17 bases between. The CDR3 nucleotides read TGTGCCAGCAGCTTAGGACAGGCCGGAGGGAATACTGAAGCTTTCTTT. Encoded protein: CASSLGQAGGNTEAFF.

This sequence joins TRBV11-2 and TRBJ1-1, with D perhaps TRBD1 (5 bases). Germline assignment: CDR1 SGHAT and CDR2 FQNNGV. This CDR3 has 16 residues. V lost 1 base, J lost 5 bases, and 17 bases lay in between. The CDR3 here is CASSLVRRQGGTEAFF. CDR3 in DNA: TGTGCCAGCAGCTTAGTGCGGAGGCAGGGAGGTACTGAAGCTTTCTTT.

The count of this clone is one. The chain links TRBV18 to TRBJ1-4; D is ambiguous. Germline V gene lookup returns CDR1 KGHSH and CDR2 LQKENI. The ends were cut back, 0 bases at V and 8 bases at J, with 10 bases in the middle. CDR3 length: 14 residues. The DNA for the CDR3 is TGTGCCAGCTCACCACCGAGAGGCCAGGAAAAACTGTTTTTT. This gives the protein CASSPPRGQEKLFF.

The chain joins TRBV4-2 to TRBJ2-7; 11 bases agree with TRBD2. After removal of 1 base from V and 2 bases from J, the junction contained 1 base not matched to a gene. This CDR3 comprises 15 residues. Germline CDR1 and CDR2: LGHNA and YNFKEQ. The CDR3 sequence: CASSQGLAGTYEQYF. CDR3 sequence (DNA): TGTGCCAGCAGCCAAGGACTAGCGGGGACCTACGAGCAGTACTTC.

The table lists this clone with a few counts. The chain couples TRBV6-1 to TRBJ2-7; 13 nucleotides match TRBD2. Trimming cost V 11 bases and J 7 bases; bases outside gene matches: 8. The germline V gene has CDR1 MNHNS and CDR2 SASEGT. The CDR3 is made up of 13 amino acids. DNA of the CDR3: TGTGCCGCCGGACTAGCGGGAGAATCGGAGCAGTACTTC. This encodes CAAGLAGESEQYF.

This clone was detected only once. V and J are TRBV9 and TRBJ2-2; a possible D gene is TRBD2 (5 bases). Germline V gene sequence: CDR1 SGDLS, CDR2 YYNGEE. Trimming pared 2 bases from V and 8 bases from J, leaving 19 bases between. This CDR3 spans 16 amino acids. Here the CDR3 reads CASSVGSGRSGGELFF. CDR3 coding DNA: TGTGCCAGCAGCGTGGGCTCCGGCCGCTCGGGGGGGGAGCTGTTTTTT.

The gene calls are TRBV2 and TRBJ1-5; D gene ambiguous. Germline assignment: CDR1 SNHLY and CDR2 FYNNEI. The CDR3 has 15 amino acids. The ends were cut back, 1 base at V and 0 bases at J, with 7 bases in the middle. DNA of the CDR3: TGTGCCAGCAGTGAAGTCAGTTATAGCAATCAGCCCCAGCATTTT. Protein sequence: CASSEVSYSNQPQHF. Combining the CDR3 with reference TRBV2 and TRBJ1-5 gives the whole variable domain EPEVTQTPSHQVTQMGQEVILRCVPISNHLYFYWYRQILGQKVEFLVSFYNNEISEKSEIFDDQFSVERPDGSNFTLKIRSTKLEDSAMYFCASSEVSYSNQPQHFGDGTRLSIL.

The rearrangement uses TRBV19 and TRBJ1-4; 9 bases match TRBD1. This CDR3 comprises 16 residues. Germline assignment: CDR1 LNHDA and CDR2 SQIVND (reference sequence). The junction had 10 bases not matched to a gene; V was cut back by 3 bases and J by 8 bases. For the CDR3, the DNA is TGTGCCAGTAGTATGGATACGACAGGGGGGTCGGAAAAACTGTTTTTT. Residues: CASSMDTTGGSEKLFF.

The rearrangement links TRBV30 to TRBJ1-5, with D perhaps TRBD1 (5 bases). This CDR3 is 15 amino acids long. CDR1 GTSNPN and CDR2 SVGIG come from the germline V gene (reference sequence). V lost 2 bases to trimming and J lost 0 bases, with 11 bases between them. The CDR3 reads CAWSSRDHSNQPQHF. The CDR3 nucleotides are TGTGCCTGGAGTTCCCGGGACCATAGCAATCAGCCCCAGCATTTT.

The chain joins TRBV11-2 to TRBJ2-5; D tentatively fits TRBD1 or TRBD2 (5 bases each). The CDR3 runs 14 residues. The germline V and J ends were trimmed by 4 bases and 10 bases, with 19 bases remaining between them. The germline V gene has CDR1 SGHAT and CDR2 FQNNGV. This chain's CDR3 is CASSSNRDGTFQYF. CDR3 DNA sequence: TGTGCCAGCAGCTCGAACCGGGACGGGACGTTCCAGTACTTC.